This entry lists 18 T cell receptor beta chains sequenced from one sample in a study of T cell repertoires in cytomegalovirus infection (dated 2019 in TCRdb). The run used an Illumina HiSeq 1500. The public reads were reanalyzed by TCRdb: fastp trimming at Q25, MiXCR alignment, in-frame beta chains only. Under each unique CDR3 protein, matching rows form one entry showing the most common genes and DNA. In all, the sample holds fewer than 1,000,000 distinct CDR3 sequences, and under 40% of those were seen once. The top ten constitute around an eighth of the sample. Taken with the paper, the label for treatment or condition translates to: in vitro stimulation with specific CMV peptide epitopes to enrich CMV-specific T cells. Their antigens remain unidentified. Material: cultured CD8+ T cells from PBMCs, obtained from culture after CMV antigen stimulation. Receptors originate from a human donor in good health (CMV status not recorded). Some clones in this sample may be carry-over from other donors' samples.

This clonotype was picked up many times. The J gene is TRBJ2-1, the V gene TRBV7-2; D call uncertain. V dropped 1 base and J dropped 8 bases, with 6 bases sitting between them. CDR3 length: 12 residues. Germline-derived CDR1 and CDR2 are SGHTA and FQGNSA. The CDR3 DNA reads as TGTGCCAGCAGCTTAGTATGGGATGAGCAGTTCTTC. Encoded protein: CASSLVWDEQFF.

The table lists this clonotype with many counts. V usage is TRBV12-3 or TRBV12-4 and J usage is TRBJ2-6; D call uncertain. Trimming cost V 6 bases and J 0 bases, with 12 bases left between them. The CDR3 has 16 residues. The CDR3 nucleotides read TGTGCCAGCAGACCCCACCCGCACTCTGGGGCCAACGTCCTGACTTTC. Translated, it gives CASRPHPHSGANVLTF.

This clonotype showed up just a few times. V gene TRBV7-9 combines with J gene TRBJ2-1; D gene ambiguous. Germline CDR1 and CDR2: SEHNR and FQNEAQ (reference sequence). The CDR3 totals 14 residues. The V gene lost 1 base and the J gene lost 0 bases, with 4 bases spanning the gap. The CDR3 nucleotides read TGTGCCAGCAGCTTAGTTCACTCCTACAATGAGCAGTTCTTC. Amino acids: CASSLVHSYNEQFF.

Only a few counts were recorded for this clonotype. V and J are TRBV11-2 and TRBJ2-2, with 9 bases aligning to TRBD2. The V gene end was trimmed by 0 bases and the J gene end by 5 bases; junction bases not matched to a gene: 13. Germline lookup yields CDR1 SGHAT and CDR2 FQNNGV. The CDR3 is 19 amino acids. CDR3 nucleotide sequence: TGTGCCAGCAGCTTAGATGGGCTAGCGGGGATCATTACAACCGGGGAGCTGTTTTTT. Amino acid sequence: CASSLDGLAGIITTGELFF.

This CDR3 is CASSLPREYYDEQYF. CDR3 nucleotides: TGCGCCAGCAGCTTGCCCCGGGAATACTACGACGAGCAGTACTTC. This chain uses TRBV5-1 with TRBJ2-7; maybe TRBD2 (5 bases). Germline V gene data show CDR1 as SGHRS and CDR2 as YFSETQ. The germline V and J ends were trimmed by 1 base and 5 bases, with 16 bases remaining between them. This CDR3 contains 15 residues.

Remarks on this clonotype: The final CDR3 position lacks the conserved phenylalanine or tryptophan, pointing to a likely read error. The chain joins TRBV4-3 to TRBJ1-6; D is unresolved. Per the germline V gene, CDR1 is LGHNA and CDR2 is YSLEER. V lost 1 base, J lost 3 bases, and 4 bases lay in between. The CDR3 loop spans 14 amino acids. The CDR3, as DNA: TGCGCCAGCAGCCAAGGGGGCTATAATTCACCCCTCCACTAT. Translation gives CASSQGGYNSPLHY.

The CDR3 DNA sequence: TGTGCCAGTGAGTTGGGCAATGAGCAGTTCTTC. Translation: CASELGNEQFF. The chain uses TRBV6-2 or TRBV6-3 and TRBJ2-1; D is unclear. Germline CDR1 is MNHEY and CDR2 is SVGEGT. The CDR3 has 11 residues. V was shortened by 9 bases and J by 6 bases, with 9 bases between the two germline ends.

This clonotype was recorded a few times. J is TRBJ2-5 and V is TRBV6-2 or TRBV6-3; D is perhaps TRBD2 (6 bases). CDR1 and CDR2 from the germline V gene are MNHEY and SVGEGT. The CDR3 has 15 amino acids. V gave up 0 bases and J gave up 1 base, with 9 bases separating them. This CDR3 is CASSYSGDSQETQYF. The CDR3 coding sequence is TGTGCCAGCAGTTACTCTGGGGACTCCCAAGAGACCCAGTACTTC.

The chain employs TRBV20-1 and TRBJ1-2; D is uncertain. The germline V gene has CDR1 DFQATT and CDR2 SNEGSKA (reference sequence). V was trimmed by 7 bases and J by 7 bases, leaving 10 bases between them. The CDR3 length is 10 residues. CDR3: CSVPGGGYTF. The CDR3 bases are TGCAGTGTCCCCGGAGGTGGCTACACCTTC.

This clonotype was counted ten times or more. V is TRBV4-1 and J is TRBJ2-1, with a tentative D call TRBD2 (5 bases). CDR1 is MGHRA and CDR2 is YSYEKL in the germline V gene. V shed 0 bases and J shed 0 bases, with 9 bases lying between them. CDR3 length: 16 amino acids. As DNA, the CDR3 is TGCGCCAGCAGCCAAGACGGGGAAAGCTCCTACAATGAGCAGTTCTTC. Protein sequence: CASSQDGESSYNEQFF.

The CDR3 DNA follows: TGCGCCAGCAGCCAAGATCCAGACAGGGGAGCAGATACGCAGTATTTT. Its translation: CASSQDPDRGADTQYF. This chain links TRBV4-1 with TRBJ2-3; 8 bases map to TRBD1. The CDR3 contains 16 residues. The V segment lost 0 bases and the J segment 4 bases; nucleotides outside the gene matches: 6. Germline lookup yields CDR1 MGHRA and CDR2 YSYEKL.

Here the CDR3 DNA reads TGTGCCAGCAGCTTTCCTAGGGCAGAGACCCAGTACTTC. This gives the protein CASSFPRAETQYF. V is TRBV7-6 and J is TRBJ2-5, with unresolved D. The CDR3 spans 13 residues. Germline CDR1 SGHVS, CDR2 FNYEAQ. The ends were cut back, 3 bases at V and 4 bases at J, with 9 bases in the middle.

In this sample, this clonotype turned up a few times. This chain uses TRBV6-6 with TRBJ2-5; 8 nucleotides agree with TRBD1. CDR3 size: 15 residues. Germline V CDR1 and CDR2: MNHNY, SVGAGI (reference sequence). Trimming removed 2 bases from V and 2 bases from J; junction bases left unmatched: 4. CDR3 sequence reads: CASSYLDRGQETQYF. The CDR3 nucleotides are TGTGCCAGCAGTTACCTAGACAGGGGTCAAGAGACCCAGTACTTC.

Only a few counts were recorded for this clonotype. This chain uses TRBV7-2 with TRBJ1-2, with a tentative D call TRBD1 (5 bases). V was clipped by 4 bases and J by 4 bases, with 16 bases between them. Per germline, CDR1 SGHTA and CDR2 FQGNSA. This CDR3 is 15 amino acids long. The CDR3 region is CASSSGTDFGYGYTF. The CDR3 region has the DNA TGTGCCAGCAGCTCCGGGACGGATTTTGGCTATGGCTACACCTTC.

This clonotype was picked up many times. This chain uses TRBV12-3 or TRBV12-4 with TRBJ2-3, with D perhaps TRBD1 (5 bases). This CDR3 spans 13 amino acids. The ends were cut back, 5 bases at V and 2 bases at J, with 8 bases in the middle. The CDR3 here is CASSGAITDTQYF. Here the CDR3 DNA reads TGTGCCAGCAGTGGGGCCATCACAGATACGCAGTATTTT.

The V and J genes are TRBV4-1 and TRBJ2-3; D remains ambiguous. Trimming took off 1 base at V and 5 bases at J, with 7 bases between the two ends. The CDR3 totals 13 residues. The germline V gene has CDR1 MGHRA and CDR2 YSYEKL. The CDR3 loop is CASSQVLVDTQYF. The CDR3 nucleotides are TGCGCCAGCAGCCAAGTCTTGGTAGATACGCAGTATTTT.

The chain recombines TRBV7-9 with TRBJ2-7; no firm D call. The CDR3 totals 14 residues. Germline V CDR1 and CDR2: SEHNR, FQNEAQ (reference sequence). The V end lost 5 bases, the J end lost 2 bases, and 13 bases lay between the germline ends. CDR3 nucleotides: TGTGCCAGCAGCCCCCAGCGCCCACCCTACGAGCAGTACGTC. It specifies CASSPQRPPYEQYV.

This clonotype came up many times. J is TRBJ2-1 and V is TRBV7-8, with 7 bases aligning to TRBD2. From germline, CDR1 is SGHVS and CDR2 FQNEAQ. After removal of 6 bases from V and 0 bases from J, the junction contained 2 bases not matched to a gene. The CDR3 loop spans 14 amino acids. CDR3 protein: CASSRLASYNEQFF. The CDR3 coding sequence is TGTGCCAGCAGTAGACTAGCCTCCTACAATGAGCAGTTCTTC.